The 23 T cell receptor beta chains presented below share a single source sample, sequenced in a study of Ad26.COV2.S vaccination and SARS-CoV-2 variants. Profiled with immunoSEQ multiplex PCR; TCRdb holds only in-frame clones, not every one. Of 350,000 to 500,000 clones listed, about 92% are singletons. The treatment here: 19 received Ad26.COV2.S at low or high dose, single or two shots; several received placebo; per-sample allocation not given. Vaccine and placebo recipients were sampled on day 63 after the first injection. The sample consisted of peripheral blood, taken in a trial of Ad26.COV2.S vaccine versus placebo. The source of these receptors is a person aged 18 to 59 who received the Ad26.COV2.S COVID-19 vaccine or a placebo.

The chain joins TRBV2 to TRBJ2-7; 7 bases are a match to TRBD1. The CDR3 runs 15 residues. Trimming removed 2 bases from V and 0 bases from J; junction bases left unmatched: 4. Germline V gene sequence: CDR1 SNHLY, CDR2 FYNNEI. The CDR3 reads CASSESSGGSYEQYF. CDR3 DNA sequence: TGTGCCAGCAGTGAAAGCTCAGGGGGCTCCTACGAGCAGTACTTC.

The gene calls are TRBV7-3 and TRBJ2-2; 7 bases map to TRBD2. Germline values: CDR1 SGHTA, CDR2 FQGTGA. Losses at the gene ends were 11 bases for V and 0 bases for J; bases not matched to a gene: 9. The CDR3 extends over 15 amino acids. The CDR3 sequence: CASGGSMANTGELFF. Written as DNA, the CDR3 is TGTGCCTCGGGGGGATCAATGGCGAACACCGGGGAGCTGTTTTTT.

The chain combines TRBV2 with TRBJ2-1; D gene ambiguous. V dropped 4 bases and J dropped 5 bases, with 9 bases sitting between them. The CDR3 is 13 amino acids. Per germline, CDR1 SNHLY and CDR2 FYNNEI. For the CDR3, the DNA is TGTGCCAGCAGTGTCGGTAGGCACAATGAGCAGTTCTTC. This encodes CASSVGRHNEQFF.

V gene TRBV5-1 combines with J gene TRBJ2-1, with 7 bases lining up with TRBD2. The CDR3 loop spans 14 amino acids. The V gene end was trimmed by 3 bases and the J gene end by 7 bases; junction bases not matched to a gene: 7. The V gene's germline CDR1 is SGHRS and CDR2 YFSETQ. CDR3 coding DNA: TGCGCCAGCAGCTATCGACTAGCTGGGAATGAGCAGTTCTTC. It yields the protein CASSYRLAGNEQFF.

V and J are TRBV7-9 and TRBJ2-5, with TRBD2 identical over 10 bases. The V gene's germline CDR1 is SEHNR and CDR2 FQNEAQ (reference sequence). V lost 7 bases, J lost 5 bases, and 13 bases stayed unmatched. The CDR3 runs to 16 residues. The CDR3 DNA reads TGTGCCAGCACCAAGACGGCTAGCGGGAGCCGTGAGACCCAGTACTTC. Translation: CASTKTASGSRETQYF.

The chain carries TRBV9 and TRBJ2-5, with 8 bases identical to TRBD2. Germline V lookup: CDR1 SGDLS, CDR2 YYNGEE. Unmatched junction bases numbered 11, after V lost 3 bases and J lost 4 bases. CDR3 length: 16 residues. For the CDR3, the DNA is TGTGCCAGCAGCGCAAGAGCGGGAGTCGGGAGAGAGACCCAGTACTTC. Translating gives CASSARAGVGRETQYF.

This sequence joins TRBV27 and TRBJ1-2; D possibly corresponds to TRBD1 (6 bases). The CDR3 consists of 14 residues. Germline values: CDR1 MNHEY, CDR2 SMNVEV (reference sequence). V was trimmed by 5 bases and J by 8 bases, leaving 18 bases between them. The CDR3 sequence: CASSLRGARLGYTF. The CDR3, as DNA: TGTGCCAGCAGTCTCAGGGGCGCGAGGTTAGGCTACACCTTC.

The gene calls are TRBV3-1 (or the pseudogene TRBV3-2) and TRBJ2-1; 7 nucleotides agree with TRBD2. J lost 12 bases, V lost 1 base, and 6 bases had no gene match. The germline gives CDR1 LGHDT, CDR2 YNNKEL (reference sequence). The CDR3 length is 13 residues. CDR3 sequence (DNA): TGTGCCAGCAGCCAAGGTGTCCAGCGGGGGCAGTTCTTC. Protein product: CASSQGVQRGQFF.

The rearrangement uses TRBV5-5 and TRBJ2-3; D gene unclear. The CDR3 has 12 amino acids. The germline V gene has CDR1 SGHKS and CDR2 YYEKEE (reference sequence). V was shortened by 7 bases and J by 5 bases, with 11 bases between the two germline ends. The CDR3 loop reads CASGGWGDTQYF. The CDR3 DNA is TGTGCCAGCGGTGGGTGGGGAGATACGCAGTATTTT.

This chain joins TRBV14 and TRBJ2-1, with 9 bases identical to TRBD2. The CDR3 runs 16 residues. V trimming: 4 bases; J trimming: 5 bases; junction bases outside the gene matches: 9. Per the germline V gene, CDR1 is SGHDN and CDR2 is FVKESK. CDR3: CASSPGGRGFNNEQFF. In DNA, the CDR3 is TGTGCCAGCAGCCCCGGCGGGAGGGGTTTCAACAATGAGCAGTTCTTC.

Only a few counts were recorded for this clone. The V and J genes are TRBV11-2 and TRBJ2-7; unclear D gene. Germline values: CDR1 SGHAT, CDR2 FQNNGV. The CDR3 runs to 13 residues. The V and J ends lost 4 bases and 0 bases respectively, with 7 bases between them. CDR3: CASSYRASYEQYF. The CDR3 nucleotides read TGTGCCAGCAGCTATCGCGCCTCCTACGAGCAGTACTTC.

The gene calls are TRBV12-5 and TRBJ1-1, with D unclear. V lost 7 bases to trimming and J lost 1 base, with 10 bases between them. The germline V gene encodes CDR1 LGHNT and CDR2 FRNRAP. This CDR3 is 13 amino acids long. The CDR3, as DNA: TGTGCTAGTGTGGGGTATGGGAACACTGAAGCTTTCTTT. This translates into CASVGYGNTEAFF.

In its sample, this clone was seen a few times. The genes are TRBV6-6 and TRBJ1-2; D is undetermined. The ends were cut back, 0 bases at V and 6 bases at J, with 17 bases in the middle. Germline CDR1 MNHNY, CDR2 SVGAGI (reference sequence). This CDR3 contains 16 residues. This chain's CDR3 is CASSYSIRAEVDGYTF. As DNA, the CDR3 is TGTGCCAGCAGTTACTCGATAAGGGCAGAAGTAGATGGCTACACCTTC.

The rearrangement uses TRBV4-3 and TRBJ2-2, with 7 bases lining up with TRBD2. Unmatched junction bases numbered 7, after V lost 2 bases and J lost 1 base. Per the germline V gene, CDR1 is LGHNA and CDR2 is YSLEER. The CDR3 extends over 17 amino acids. The CDR3 region has the DNA TGCGCCAGCAGCCAAATTTCTGCGGGAGTGAACACCGGGGAGCTGTTTTTT. It is translated as CASSQISAGVNTGELFF.

The chain combines TRBV15 with TRBJ2-1; 9 bases fit TRBD1. The V gene end was trimmed by 1 base and the J gene end by 4 bases; junction bases not matched to a gene: 5. CDR1 is LNHNV and CDR2 is YYDKDF in the germline V gene (reference sequence). CDR3 length: 16 amino acids. This CDR3 reads CATSRGRDRAYNEQFF. DNA for the CDR3: TGTGCCACCAGCAGAGGCCGGGACAGGGCTTACAATGAGCAGTTCTTC.

V gene TRBV2 combines with J gene TRBJ1-5, with 10 bases aligning to TRBD1. CDR3 length: 15 amino acids. Per the germline V gene, CDR1 is SNHLY and CDR2 is FYNNEI. V lost 6 bases, J lost 2 bases, and 4 bases stayed unmatched. CDR3 residues: CASSGDRGGNQPQHF. As DNA, the CDR3 is TGTGCCAGCAGCGGGGACAGGGGAGGCAATCAGCCCCAGCATTTT. The full variable domain, in which reference TRBV2 and TRBJ1-5 provide the parts outside the CDR3, is EPEVTQTPSHQVTQMGQEVILRCVPISNHLYFYWYRQILGQKVEFLVSFYNNEISEKSEIFDDQFSVERPDGSNFTLKIRSTKLEDSAMYFCASSGDRGGNQPQHFGDGTRLSIL.

CDR3 bases: TGTGCCAGCAGCTCCCGATTCAGTTCGGGGGCGGGTGAGCAGTACTTC. Its protein is CASSSRFSSGAGEQYF. V and J are TRBV11-2 and TRBJ2-7; D might be TRBD1 or TRBD2, each matching 6 bases. Trimming removed 4 bases from V and 7 bases from J, with 23 bases in between. The V gene's germline CDR1 is SGHAT and CDR2 FQNNGV. The CDR3 runs 16 residues.

The chain joins TRBV13 to TRBJ2-7; 10 positions match TRBD1. The V and J ends lost 5 bases and 4 bases, in that order; junction bases with no gene match: 5. Per the germline V gene, CDR1 is PRHDT and CDR2 is FYEKMQ (reference sequence). The CDR3 is 14 amino acids. CDR3 residues: CASSPGQGEYEQYF. Written as DNA, the CDR3 is TGTGCCAGCAGCCCAGGACAGGGGGAGTACGAGCAGTACTTC. Based on the CDR3 plus reference TRBV13 and TRBJ2-7, the full variable domain is AAGVIQSPRHLIKEKRETATLKCYPIPRHDTVYWYQQGPGQDPQFLISFYEKMQSDKGSIPDRFSAQQFSDYHSELNMSSLELGDSALYFCASSPGQGEYEQYFGPGTRLTVT.

The chain has TRBV5-6 and TRBJ2-1, with 14 bases identical to TRBD2. J gave up 9 bases and V 2 bases, and 4 bases lay outside the gene matches. Germline-derived CDR1 and CDR2 are SGHDT and YYEEEE. The CDR3 is made up of 15 amino acids. The DNA for the CDR3 is TGTGCCAGCAGCTTACGACTAGCGGGAGGGGGTGAGCAGTTCTTC. This translates into CASSLRLAGGGEQFF.

This chain uses TRBV6-6 with TRBJ1-6, with D unclear. The CDR3 runs 12 residues. Germline loops: CDR1 MNHNY, CDR2 SVGAGI (reference sequence). V lost 2 bases to trimming and J lost 13 bases, with 9 bases between them. CDR3 residues: CASSYLGGPLHF. Written as DNA, the CDR3 is TGTGCCAGCAGTTACCTCGGAGGTCCCCTCCACTTT.

This clone was observed once. This chain connects TRBV28 to TRBJ2-1; no reliable D call. Trimming removed 1 base at V and 2 bases at J, with 9 bases between. The CDR3 covers 15 residues. From germline, CDR1 is MDHEN and CDR2 SYDVKM. The CDR3 DNA sequence: TGTGCCAGCAGTTTATCCGTAGCAGCCTACAATGAGCAGTTCTTC. Encoded protein: CASSLSVAAYNEQFF.

The chain is built from TRBV25-1 and TRBJ1-1, with D maybe TRBD1 (6 bases). With 4 bases removed from V and 4 bases from J, the gap between germline ends came to 10 bases. CDR1 and CDR2 from the germline V gene are MGHDK and SYGVNS. The CDR3 covers 13 residues. The CDR3 nucleotides read TGTGCCAGCAGTGGACAGGTGGGCACTGAAGCTTTCTTT. Translated, it gives CASSGQVGTEAFF.

The chain joins TRBV11-3 to TRBJ2-2, with D unclear. V shed 5 bases and J shed 3 bases, with 10 bases lying between them. This CDR3 has 14 amino acids. From germline, CDR1 is SGHNT and CDR2 YENEEA. The CDR3 sequence is CASSPGPDTGELFF. CDR3 bases: TGTGCCAGCAGCCCTGGACCGGACACCGGGGAGCTGTTTTTT.